This entry concerns a single T cell receptor (beta chain). As handled by the study authors: Amplification of reference gene primers provided the estimated nucleated cell counts. Using immunoSEQ multiplex PCR, the repertoire was profiled, and TCRdb retains in-frame clones only, with some absent. That table gives V, J and clone size, and the DNA gave D and trimming. The sample carries 10,000 to 15,000 clones, 85% to 90% recorded once. The record originates from a study of blood T cell repertoires in COVID-19. Across the whole study: PBMCs, B-cell-depleted T cells, or T cells provided the cDNA or gDNA that made up the material.

CDR1 and CDR2 from the germline V gene are MNHEY and SVGAGI. Trimming cost V 0 bases and J 3 bases; bases outside gene matches: 0. The CDR3 is made up of 14 amino acids. V usage is TRBV6-5 and J usage is TRBJ2-7; TRBD1 agrees at 9 bases. The clonotype comes from a woman in her fifties or sixties with active COVID-19. What was sequenced was peripheral blood. CDR3 bases: TGTGCCAGCAGTTACTCGACAGGGGGCTACGAGCAGTACTTC. Protein product: CASSYSTGGYEQYF.